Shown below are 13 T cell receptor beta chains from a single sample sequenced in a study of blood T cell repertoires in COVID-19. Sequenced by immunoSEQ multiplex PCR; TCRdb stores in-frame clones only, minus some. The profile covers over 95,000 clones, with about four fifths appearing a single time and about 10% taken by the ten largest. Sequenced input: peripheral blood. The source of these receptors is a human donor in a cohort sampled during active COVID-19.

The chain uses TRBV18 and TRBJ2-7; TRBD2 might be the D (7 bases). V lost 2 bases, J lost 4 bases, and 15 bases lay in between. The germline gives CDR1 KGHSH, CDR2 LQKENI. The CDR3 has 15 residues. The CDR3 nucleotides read TGTGCCAGCTCACCAGGTTTGGGAGGGGGATACGAGCAGTACTTC. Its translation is CASSPGLGGGYEQYF.

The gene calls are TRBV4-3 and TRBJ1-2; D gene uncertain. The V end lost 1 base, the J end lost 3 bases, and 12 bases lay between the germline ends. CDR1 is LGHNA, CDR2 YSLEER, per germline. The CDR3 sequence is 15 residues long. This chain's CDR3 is CASSQAPNRYYGYTF. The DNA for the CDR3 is TGCGCCAGCAGCCAAGCCCCCAACAGATACTATGGCTACACCTTC.

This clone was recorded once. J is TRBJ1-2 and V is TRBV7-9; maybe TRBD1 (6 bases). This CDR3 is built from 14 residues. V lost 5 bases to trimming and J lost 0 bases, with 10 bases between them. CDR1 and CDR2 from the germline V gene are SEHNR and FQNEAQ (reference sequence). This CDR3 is CASSQDRANYGYTF. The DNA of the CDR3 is TGTGCCAGCAGCCAGGACAGAGCTAACTATGGCTACACCTTC.

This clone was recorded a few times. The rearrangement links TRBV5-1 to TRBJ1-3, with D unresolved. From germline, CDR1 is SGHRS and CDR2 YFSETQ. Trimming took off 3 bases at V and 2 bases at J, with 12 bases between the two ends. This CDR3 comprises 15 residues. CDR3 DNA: TGCGCCAGCAGCTCAGGTGGGCTTGCTGGAAACACCATATATTTT. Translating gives CASSSGGLAGNTIYF.

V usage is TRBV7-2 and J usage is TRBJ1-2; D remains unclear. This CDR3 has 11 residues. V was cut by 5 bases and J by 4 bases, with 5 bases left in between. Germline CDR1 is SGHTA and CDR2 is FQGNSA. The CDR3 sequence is CASSPSYGYTF. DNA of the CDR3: TGTGCCAGCAGCCCTTCCTATGGCTACACCTTC.

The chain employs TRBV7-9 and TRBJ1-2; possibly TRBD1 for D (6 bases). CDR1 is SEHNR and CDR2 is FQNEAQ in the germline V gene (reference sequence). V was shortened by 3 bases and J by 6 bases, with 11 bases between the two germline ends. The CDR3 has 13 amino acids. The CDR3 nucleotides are TGTGCCAGCAGCTTGGGGGCAGGGAATGGCTACACCTTC. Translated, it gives CASSLGAGNGYTF.

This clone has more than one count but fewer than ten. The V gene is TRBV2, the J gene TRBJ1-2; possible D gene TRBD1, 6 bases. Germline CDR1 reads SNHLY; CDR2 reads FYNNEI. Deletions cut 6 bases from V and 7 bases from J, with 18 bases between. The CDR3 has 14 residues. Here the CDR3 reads CASSPTGKKGGYTF. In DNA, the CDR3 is TGTGCCAGCAGCCCGACAGGCAAGAAGGGTGGCTACACCTTC.

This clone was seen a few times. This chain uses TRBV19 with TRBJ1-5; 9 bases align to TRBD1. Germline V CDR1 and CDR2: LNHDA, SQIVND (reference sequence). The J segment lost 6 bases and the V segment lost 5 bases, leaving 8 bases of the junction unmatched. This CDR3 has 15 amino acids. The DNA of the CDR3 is TGTGCCAGTAGTGCCGGGACAGGGAATGGTCAGCCCCAGCATTTT. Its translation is CASSAGTGNGQPQHF.

The CDR3: CASSRRLAGDLSYEQYF. For the CDR3, the DNA is TGTGCCAGCAGCCGGCGACTAGCGGGGGACCTCTCCTACGAGCAGTACTTC. This rearrangement joins TRBV5-5 to TRBJ2-7; 12 bases line up with TRBD2. V gave up 4 bases and J gave up 0 bases; unmatched junction bases: 8. Germline V CDR1 and CDR2: SGHKS, YYEKEE (reference sequence). This CDR3 has 17 amino acids. Using reference TRBV5-5 and TRBJ2-7 for the parts outside the CDR3, the full variable domain is DAGVTQSPTHLIKTRGQQVTLRCSPISGHKSVSWYQQVLGQGPQFIFQYYEKEERGRGNFPDRFSARQFPNYSSELNVNALLLGDSALYLCASSRRLAGDLSYEQYFGPGTRLTVT.

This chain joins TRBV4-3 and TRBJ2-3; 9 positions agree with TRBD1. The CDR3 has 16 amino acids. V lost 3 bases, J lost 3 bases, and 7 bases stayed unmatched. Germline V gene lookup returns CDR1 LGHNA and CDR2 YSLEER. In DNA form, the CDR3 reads TGCGCCAGCAGCCAGTCCGGGACAGGGATAACAGATACGCAGTATTTT. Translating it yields CASSQSGTGITDTQYF.

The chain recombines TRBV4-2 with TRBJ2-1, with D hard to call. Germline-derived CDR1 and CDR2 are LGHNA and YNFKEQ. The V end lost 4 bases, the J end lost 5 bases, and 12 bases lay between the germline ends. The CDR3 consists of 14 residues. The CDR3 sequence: CASSRAELNNEQFF. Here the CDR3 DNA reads TGTGCCAGCAGCCGAGCCGAATTAAACAATGAGCAGTTCTTC.

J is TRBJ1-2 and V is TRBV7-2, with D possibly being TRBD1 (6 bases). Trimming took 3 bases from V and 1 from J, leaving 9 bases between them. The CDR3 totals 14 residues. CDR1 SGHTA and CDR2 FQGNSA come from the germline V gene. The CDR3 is CASSLGGGNYGYTF. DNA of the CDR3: TGTGCCAGCAGCTTGGGAGGGGGTAACTATGGCTACACCTTC. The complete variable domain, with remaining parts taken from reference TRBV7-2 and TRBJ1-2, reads GAGVSQSPSNKVTEKGKDVELRCDPISGHTALYWYRQSLGQGLEFLIYFQGNSAPDKSGLPSDRFSAERTGGSVSTLTIQRTQQEDSAVYLCASSLGGGNYGYTFGSGTRLTVV.

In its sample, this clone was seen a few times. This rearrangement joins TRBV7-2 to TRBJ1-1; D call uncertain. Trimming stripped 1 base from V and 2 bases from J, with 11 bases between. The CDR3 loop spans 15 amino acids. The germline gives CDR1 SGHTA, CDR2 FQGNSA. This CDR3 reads CASSLVAGRNTEAFF. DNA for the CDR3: TGTGCCAGCAGCTTAGTGGCAGGAAGAAACACTGAAGCTTTCTTT.